This T cell receptor beta chain was found in a study of cytomegalovirus exposure and HLA in healthy donors. Findings of the study overall: In a later analysis, donors in an Asian-associated ancestry cluster reportedly had fewer N-insertions in productive TCRs than the cohort mean. Per published accounts, TCR beta sequences correctly predicted the HLA-A and HLA-B alleles of most subjects. The authors later linked a missense DCLRE1C variant to TCR beta V- and J-gene trimming.

Both 60 Vbeta primers and 13 Jbeta primers went into the PCR. Generated by immunoSEQ multiplex PCR, the TCRdb table keeps only in-frame clones and is missing some. The sample holds hundreds of thousands of clones, roughly 79% seen once. Concerning this clone itself: Antigen unknown.

V lost 2 bases to trimming and J lost 0 bases, with 9 bases between them. This CDR3 region has 15 residues. The germline V gene encodes CDR1 LNHNV and CDR2 YYDKDF (reference sequence). Sequencing input: PBMCs. This chain links TRBV15 with TRBJ2-3; D possibly corresponds to TRBD2 (5 bases). The TCR sequence derives from a male donor in good health and CMV-seronegative. This CDR3 is CATSRLAPSTDTQYF. The CDR3 DNA reads TGTGCCACCAGCAGACTAGCACCTAGCACAGATACGCAGTATTTT.